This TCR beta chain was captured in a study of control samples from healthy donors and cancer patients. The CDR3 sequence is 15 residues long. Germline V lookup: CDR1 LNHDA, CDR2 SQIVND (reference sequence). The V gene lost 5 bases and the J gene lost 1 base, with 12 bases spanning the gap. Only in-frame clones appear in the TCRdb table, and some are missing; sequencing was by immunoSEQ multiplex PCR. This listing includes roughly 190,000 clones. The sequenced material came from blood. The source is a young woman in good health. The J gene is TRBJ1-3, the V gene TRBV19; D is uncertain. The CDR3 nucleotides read TGTGCCAGTAGTCTACACCGGAATTCTGGAAACACCATATATTTT. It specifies CASSLHRNSGNTIYF.